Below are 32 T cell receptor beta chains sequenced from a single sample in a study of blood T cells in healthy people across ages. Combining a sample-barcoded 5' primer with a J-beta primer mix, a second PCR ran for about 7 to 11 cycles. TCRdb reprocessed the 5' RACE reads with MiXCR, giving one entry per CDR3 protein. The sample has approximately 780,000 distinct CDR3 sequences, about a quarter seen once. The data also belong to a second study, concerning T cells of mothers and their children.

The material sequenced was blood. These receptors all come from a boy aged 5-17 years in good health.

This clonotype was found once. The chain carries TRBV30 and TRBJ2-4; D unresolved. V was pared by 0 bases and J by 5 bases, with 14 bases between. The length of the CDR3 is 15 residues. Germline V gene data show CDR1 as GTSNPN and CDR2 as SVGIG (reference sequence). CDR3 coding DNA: TGTGCCTGGAGTGTAGAGAAGGGTCTCCAAAACATTCAGTACTTC. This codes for CAWSVEKGLQNIQYF.

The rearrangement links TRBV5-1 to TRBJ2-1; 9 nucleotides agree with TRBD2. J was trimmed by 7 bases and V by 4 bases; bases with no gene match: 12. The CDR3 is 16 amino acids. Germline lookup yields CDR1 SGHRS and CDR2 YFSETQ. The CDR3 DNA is TGCGCCAGCAGCACCTCTAGCGGGGTCATAGGAAATGAGCAGTTCTTC. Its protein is CASSTSSGVIGNEQFF.

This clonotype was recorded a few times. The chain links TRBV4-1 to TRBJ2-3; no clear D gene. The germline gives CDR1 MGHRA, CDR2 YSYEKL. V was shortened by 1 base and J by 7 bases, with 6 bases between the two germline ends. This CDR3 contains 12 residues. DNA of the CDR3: TGCGCCAGCAGCCAAGGAGATTATACGCAGTATTTT. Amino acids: CASSQGDYTQYF.

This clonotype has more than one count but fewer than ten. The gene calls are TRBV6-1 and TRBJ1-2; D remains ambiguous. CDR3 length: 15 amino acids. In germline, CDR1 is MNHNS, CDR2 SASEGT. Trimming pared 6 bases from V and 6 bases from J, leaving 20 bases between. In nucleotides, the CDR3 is TGTGCCAGCAGCGCCGGTAGGCTACCCCGGCATGGCTACACCTTC. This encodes CASSAGRLPRHGYTF.

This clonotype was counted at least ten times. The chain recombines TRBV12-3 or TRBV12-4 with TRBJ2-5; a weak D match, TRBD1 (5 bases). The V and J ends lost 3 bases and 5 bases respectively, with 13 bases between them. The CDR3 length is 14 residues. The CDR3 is CASSFGQGKETQYF. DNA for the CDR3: TGTGCCAGCAGTTTCGGGCAGGGAAAGGAGACCCAGTACTTC.

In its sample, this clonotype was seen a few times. As DNA, the CDR3 is TGTGCCAGCAGTGAAGAGGGGAAAGAAGTGAAGTACTTC. Translation: CASSEEGKEVKYF. The chain combines TRBV2 with TRBJ2-4; D is possibly TRBD1 (5 bases). Looked up from germline, CDR1 is SNHLY and CDR2 is FYNNEI. V was clipped by 1 base and J by 14 bases, with 15 bases between them. The CDR3 runs 13 residues.

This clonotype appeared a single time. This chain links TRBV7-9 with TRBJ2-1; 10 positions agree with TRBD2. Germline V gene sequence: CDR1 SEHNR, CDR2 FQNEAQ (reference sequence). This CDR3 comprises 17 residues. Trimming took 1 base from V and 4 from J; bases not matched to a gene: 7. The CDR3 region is CASSLEWTSGRYNEQFF. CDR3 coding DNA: TGTGCCAGCAGCTTAGAATGGACTAGCGGACGTTACAATGAGCAGTTCTTC.

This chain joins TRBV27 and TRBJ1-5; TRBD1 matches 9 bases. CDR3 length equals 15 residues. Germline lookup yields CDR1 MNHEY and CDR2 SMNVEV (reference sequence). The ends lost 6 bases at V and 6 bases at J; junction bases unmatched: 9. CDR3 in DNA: TGTGCCAGCAGCCATACAGGGGGCGCCGGTCAGCCCCAGCATTTT. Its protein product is CASSHTGGAGQPQHF.

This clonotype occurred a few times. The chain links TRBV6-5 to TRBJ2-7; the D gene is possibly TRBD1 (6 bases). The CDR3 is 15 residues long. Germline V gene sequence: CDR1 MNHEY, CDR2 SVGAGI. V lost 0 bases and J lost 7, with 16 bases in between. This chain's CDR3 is CASSYSGWTAGEQYF. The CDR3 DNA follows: TGTGCCAGCAGTTACTCGGGGTGGACAGCAGGTGAGCAGTACTTC.

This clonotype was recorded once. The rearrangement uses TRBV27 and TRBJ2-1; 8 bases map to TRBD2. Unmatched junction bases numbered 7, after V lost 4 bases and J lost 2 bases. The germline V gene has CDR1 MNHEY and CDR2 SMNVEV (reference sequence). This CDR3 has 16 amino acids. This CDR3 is CASSWGAGGPYNEQFF. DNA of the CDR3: TGTGCCAGCAGTTGGGGTGCGGGGGGCCCCTACAATGAGCAGTTCTTC.

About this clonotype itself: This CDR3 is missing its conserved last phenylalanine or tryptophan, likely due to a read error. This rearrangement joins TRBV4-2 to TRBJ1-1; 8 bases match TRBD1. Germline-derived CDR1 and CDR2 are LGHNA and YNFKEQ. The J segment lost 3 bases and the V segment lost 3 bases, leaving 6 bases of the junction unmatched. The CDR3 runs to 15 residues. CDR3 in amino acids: CASSHTGGSDTEAFL. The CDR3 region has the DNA TGTGCCAGCAGCCACACAGGGGGTTCAGACACTGAAGCTTTCCTT.

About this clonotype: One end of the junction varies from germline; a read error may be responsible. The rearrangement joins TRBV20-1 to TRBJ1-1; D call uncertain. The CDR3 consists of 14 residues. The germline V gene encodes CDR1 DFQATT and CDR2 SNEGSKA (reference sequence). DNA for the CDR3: TGCAGTGCTTCAATAGGGAGTGGAGGCACTAAAGCTTTCTTT. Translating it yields CSASIGSGGTKAFF.

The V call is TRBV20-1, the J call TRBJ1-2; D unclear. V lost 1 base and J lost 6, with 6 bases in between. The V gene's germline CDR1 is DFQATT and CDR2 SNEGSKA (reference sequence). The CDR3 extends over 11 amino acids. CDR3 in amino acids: CSARVPDGYTF. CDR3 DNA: TGCAGTGCTAGAGTTCCGGATGGCTACACCTTC.

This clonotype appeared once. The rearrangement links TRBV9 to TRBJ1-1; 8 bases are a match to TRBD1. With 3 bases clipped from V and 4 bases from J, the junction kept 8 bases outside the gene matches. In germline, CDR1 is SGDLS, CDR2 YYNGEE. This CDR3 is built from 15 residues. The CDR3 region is CASSAGQGRVTEAFF. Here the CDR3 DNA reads TGTGCCAGCAGCGCCGGACAGGGAAGAGTCACTGAAGCTTTCTTT.

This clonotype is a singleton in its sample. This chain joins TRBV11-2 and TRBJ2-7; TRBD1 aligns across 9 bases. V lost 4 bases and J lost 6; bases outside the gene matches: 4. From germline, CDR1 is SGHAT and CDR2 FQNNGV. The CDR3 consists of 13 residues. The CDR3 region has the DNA TGTGCCAGCAGCTGGGACAGGGAATTCGAGCAGTACTTC. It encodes CASSWDREFEQYF. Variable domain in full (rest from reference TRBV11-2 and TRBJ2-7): EAGVAQSPRYKIIEKRQSVAFWCNPISGHATLYWYQQILGQGPKLLIQFQNNGVVDDSQLPKDRFSAERLKGVDSTLKIQPAKLEDSAVYLCASSWDREFEQYFGPGTRLTVT.

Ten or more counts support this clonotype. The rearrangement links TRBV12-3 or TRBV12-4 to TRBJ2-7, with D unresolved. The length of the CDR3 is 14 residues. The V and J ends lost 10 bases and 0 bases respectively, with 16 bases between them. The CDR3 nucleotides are TGTGCCACCCGAGAGTGTGTGTCCTCCTACGAGCAGTACTTC. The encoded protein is CATRECVSSYEQYF.

This CDR3 is CASSLVSGIEQPQHF. CDR3 coding DNA: TGTGCCAGCAGTTTAGTATCCGGGATCGAGCAGCCCCAGCATTTT. The rearrangement uses TRBV27 and TRBJ1-5; D gene uncertain. Trimming took off 2 bases at V and 7 bases at J, with 15 bases between the two ends. CDR3 length: 15 residues. The germline V gene encodes CDR1 MNHEY and CDR2 SMNVEV (reference sequence).

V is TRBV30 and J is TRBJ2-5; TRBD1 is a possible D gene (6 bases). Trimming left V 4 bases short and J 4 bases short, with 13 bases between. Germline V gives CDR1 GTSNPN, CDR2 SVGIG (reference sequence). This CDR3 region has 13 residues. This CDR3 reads CAWMGWGRETQYF. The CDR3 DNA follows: TGTGCCTGGATGGGGTGGGGGCGAGAGACCCAGTACTTC.

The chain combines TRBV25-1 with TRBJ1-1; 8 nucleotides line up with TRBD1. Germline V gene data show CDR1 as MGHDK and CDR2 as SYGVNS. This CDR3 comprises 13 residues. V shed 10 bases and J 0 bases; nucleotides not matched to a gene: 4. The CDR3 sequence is CATGQGLNTEAFF. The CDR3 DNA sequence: TGTGCCACTGGACAGGGATTGAACACTGAAGCTTTCTTT.

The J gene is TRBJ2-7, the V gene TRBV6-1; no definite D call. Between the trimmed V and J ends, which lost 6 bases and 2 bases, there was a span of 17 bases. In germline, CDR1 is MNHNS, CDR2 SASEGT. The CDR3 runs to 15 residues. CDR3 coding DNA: TGTGCCAGCAGGGAGACGCCAGGAAGCACCTACGAGCAGTACTTC. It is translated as CASRETPGSTYEQYF.

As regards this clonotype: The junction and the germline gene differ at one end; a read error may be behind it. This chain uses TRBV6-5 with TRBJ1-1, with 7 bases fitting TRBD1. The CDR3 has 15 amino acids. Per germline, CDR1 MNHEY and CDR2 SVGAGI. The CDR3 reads CVSSLMGQLNTEAFF. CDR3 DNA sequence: TGTGTCAGCAGTCTCATGGGACAGTTGAACACTGAAGCTTTCTTT.

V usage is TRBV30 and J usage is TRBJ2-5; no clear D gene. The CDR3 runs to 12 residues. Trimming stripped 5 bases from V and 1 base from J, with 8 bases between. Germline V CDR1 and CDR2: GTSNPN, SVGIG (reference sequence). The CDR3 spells CAWGIFQETQYF. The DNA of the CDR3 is TGTGCCTGGGGGATCTTCCAAGAGACCCAGTACTTC.

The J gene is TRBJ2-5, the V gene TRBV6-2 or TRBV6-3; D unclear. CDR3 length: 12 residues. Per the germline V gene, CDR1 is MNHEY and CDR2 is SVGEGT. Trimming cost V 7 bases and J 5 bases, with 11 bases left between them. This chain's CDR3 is CASTTKWETQYF. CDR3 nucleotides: TGTGCCAGCACCACGAAATGGGAGACCCAGTACTTC.

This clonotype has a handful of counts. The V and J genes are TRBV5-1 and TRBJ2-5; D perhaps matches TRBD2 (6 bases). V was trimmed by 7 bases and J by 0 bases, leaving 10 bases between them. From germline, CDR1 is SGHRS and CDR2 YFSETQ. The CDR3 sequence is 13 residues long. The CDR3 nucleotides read TGCGCCAGCGGGGACTGGAACCAAGAGACCCAGTACTTC. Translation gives CASGDWNQETQYF.

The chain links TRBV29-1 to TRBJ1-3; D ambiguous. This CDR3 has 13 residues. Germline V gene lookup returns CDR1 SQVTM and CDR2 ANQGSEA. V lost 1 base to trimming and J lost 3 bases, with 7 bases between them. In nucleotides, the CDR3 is TGCAGCGTTGAAGGGTTGATTGGAAACACCATATATTTT. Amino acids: CSVEGLIGNTIYF.

CDR3 coding DNA: TGTGCCAGCAGTGAACGAGGGACCGCCGAGGGGCTGAACACTGAAGCTTTCTTT. Encoded protein: CASSERGTAEGLNTEAFF. The V call is TRBV25-1, the J call TRBJ1-1, with D possibly being TRBD1 (5 bases). Trimming pared 2 bases from V and 0 bases from J, leaving 19 bases between. Germline CDR1 and CDR2: MGHDK and SYGVNS. The CDR3 spans 18 residues.

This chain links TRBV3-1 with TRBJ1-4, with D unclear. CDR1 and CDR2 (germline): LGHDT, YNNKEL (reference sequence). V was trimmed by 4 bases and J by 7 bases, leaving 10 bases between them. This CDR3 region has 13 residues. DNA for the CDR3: TGTGCCAGCAGCCCGACCCGTGGTGAAAAACTGTTTTTT. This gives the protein CASSPTRGEKLFF. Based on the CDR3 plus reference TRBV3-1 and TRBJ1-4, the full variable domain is DTAVSQTPKYLVTQMGNDKSIKCEQNLGHDTMYWYKQDSKKFLKIMFSYNNKELIINETVPNRFSPKSPDKAHLNLHINSLELGDSAVYFCASSPTRGEKLFFGSGTQLSVL.

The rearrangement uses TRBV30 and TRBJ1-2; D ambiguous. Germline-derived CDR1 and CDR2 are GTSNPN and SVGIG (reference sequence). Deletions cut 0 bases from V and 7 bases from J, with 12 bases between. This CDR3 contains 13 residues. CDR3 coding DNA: TGTGCCTGGAGTGTAGAGTTCTTCTGTGGCTACACCTTC. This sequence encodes CAWSVEFFCGYTF. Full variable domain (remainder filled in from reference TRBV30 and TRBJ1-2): SQTIHQWPATLVQPVGSPLSLECTVEGTSNPNLYWYRQAAGRGLQLLFYSVGIGQISSEVPQNLSASRPQDRQFILSSKKLLLSDSGFYLCAWSVEFFCGYTFGSGTRLTVV.

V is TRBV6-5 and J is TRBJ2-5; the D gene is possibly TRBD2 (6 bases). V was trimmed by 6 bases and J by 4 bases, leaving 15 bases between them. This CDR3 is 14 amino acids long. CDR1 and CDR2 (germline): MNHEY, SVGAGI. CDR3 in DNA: TGTGCCAGCAGACTGGGGCGGGGCCCAGAGACCCAGTACTTC. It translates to CASRLGRGPETQYF.

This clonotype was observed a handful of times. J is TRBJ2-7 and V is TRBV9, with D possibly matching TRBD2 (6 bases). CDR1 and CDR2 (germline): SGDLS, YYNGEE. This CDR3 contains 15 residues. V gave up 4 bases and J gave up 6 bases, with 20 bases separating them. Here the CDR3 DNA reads TGTGCCAGCAGCCCGGGAGAGCTACCTTTACGCGAGCAGTACTTC. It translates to CASSPGELPLREQYF.

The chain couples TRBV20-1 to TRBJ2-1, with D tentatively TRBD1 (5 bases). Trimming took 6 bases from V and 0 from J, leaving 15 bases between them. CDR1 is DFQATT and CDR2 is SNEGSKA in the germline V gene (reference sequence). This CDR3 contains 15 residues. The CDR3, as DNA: TGCAGTGCCCATTCCCAGGGAAGCTCCTACAATGAGCAGTTCTTC. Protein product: CSAHSQGSSYNEQFF.

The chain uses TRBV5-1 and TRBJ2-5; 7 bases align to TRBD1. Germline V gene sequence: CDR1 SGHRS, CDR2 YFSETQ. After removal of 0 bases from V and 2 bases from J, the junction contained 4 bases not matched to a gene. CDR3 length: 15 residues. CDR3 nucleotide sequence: TGCGCCAGCAGCTTGGGAGGACAGGTACAAGAGACCCAGTACTTC. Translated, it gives CASSLGGQVQETQYF.